Listed below are T cell receptor beta chains from one sample, sequenced in a study of blood T cell repertoires in COVID-19. Method: immunoSEQ multiplex PCR; TCRdb's copy keeps in-frame clones and lacks some. The profile shows 100,000 to 150,000 clones, approximately 87% of them singletons. Material for sequencing was peripheral blood. The receptors come from a woman aged 55-70 years with acute or convalescent COVID-19. Each CDR3 is given with its conserved first and last residue. The D gene is left open where the match is weak. For some rows the clone size is stated as once, few or many, or as a class when expanded; others skip it.

cdr3_aa	d_call	j_call	clone_size	v_call
CAWSGQGSQPQHF	-	TRBJ1-5	-	TRBV30
CASSDRLAGSEQFF	TRBD2	TRBJ2-1	-	TRBV19
CASSFLGQAKTDTQYF	-	TRBJ2-3	-	TRBV27
CASSVDLGQRLGYTF	-	TRBJ1-2	-	TRBV9
CSASYPLGGDTEAFF	-	TRBJ1-1	-	TRBV20-1
CASSSGTENTEAFF	TRBD1	TRBJ1-1	once	TRBV18
CASSLTGRITDTQYF	-	TRBJ2-3	-	TRBV7-3
CASSYWREGRGTQYF	TRBD2	TRBJ2-3	-	TRBV6-5
CASSSGGGNQPQHF	-	TRBJ1-5	-	TRBV5-1
CASSATTHGTDTQYF	-	TRBJ2-3	-	TRBV5-1
CASTGGNEQFF	-	TRBJ2-1	few	TRBV6-5
CASSQGVYQETQYF	TRBD1	TRBJ2-5	-	TRBV2
CASSYLGQGLGYTF	TRBD1	TRBJ1-2	-	TRBV6-5
CASSPDSFGNTIYF	-	TRBJ1-3	-	TRBV18
CASSTGTSGGETQYF	TRBD2	TRBJ2-5	once	TRBV19
CASSAGQAYGYTF	TRBD1	TRBJ1-2	once	TRBV28
CASSQWLGAYSNQPQHF	-	TRBJ1-5	-	TRBV23-1
CASSPQGSPNTEAFF	-	TRBJ1-1	-	TRBV5-4
CAWSLEGSSSPLHF	-	TRBJ1-6	-	TRBV30
CASSHSSSVLRINNEQFF	-	TRBJ2-1	-	TRBV3-1/TRBV3-2
CASSGDSSSYNSPLHF	TRBD1	TRBJ1-6	-	TRBV5-1
CSAATGTGTGELFF	TRBD1	TRBJ2-2	few	TRBV29-1
CASRKDRGRNQPQHF	TRBD1	TRBJ1-5	-	TRBV2
CASSPGVVGNTEAFF	-	TRBJ1-1	-	TRBV5-1
CASSLGLAGYEQFF	TRBD2	TRBJ2-1	-	TRBV7-2
CSARDLDTQYF	-	TRBJ2-3	-	TRBV20-1
CASRGVTDTQYF	-	TRBJ2-3	-	TRBV28
CATSRDLGQAREKLFF	TRBD1	TRBJ1-4	-	TRBV15
CASRSSGEFTEAFF	-	TRBJ1-1	few	TRBV7-3
CASSQEVSGYNEQFF	TRBD2	TRBJ2-1	-	TRBV3-1/TRBV3-2
CASSSSYRSNQPQHF	-	TRBJ1-5	-	TRBV28
CASSRSTDSEQFF	-	TRBJ2-1	-	TRBV6-5
CAISAGLGNSPLHF	-	TRBJ1-6	once	TRBV10-3
CASSFFGGAGEQYF	TRBD2	TRBJ2-7	-	TRBV5-4
CAWSVRGNYGYTF	-	TRBJ1-2	-	TRBV30
CASSLGGASSYNSPLHF	-	TRBJ1-6	-	TRBV5-4
CASRDLASYNEQFF	-	TRBJ2-1	-	TRBV6-6
CASTEGNGQPQHF	-	TRBJ1-5	-	TRBV6-5
CASSVTGNNSPLHF	TRBD1	TRBJ1-6	-	TRBV2
CSVVTGKDNEQFF	TRBD1	TRBJ2-1	once	TRBV29-1
CASSPGTGVGYTF	TRBD1	TRBJ1-2	-	TRBV6-4
CASSPTLGSRTEAFF	-	TRBJ1-1	-	TRBV3-1/TRBV3-2
CASSQEKGEAPRSPLHF	-	TRBJ1-6	-	TRBV3-1/TRBV3-2
CASSQDLTGEYTEAFF	TRBD1	TRBJ1-1	once	TRBV3-1/TRBV3-2
CASRGSGAGGYTF	-	TRBJ1-2	-	TRBV27
CASSTTGGREKLFF	TRBD1	TRBJ1-4	-	TRBV7-9
CASSSWTSGTQETQYF	TRBD2	TRBJ2-5	-	TRBV27
CASSEGWSGGNGYTF	TRBD1	TRBJ1-2	-	TRBV2